In its sample, the clone carrying this T cell receptor (beta chain) was seen many times. Its antigen remains unidentified. Molecules of cDNA were individually given unique molecular identifiers that were attached to them. TCRdb reprocessed the 5' RACE reads via MiXCR and lists one record per CDR3 protein. The sample contains around 77,000 distinct CDR3 sequences, around a tenth of which appear only once. V shed 6 bases and J 4 bases; nucleotides not matched to a gene: 14. The CDR3 length is 16 residues. Germline V gives CDR1 DFQATT, CDR2 SNEGSKA (reference sequence). The data were obtained in a study of early T cells in non-severe SARS-CoV-2 infection. Looking at the study overall: The authors sequenced bulk RNA from unsorted whole blood, leaving chains unpaired.

General study results and limits: Sequences matched to VDJdb favored anti-spike CD8 responses, while private and CD4 specificities were missed.

The chain has TRBV20-1 and TRBJ2-1; 8 bases fit TRBD2. This specimen consisted of whole blood, obtained at baseline. The clonotype originates from an adult who was a healthcare worker with PCR-confirmed SARS-CoV-2 infection or an uninfected control (not recorded which). The CDR3 DNA reads as TGCAGTGCAAGCCCCGGTGGAGCGGGGGTTTACAATGAGCAGTTCTTC. Translated: CSASPGGAGVYNEQFF.